Presented here are 6 T cell receptor beta chains from one specimen sequenced in a study of OX40 agonist ivuxolimab in advanced cancers. Only in-frame clones appear in the TCRdb table, and some are missing; sequencing was by immunoSEQ multiplex PCR. The profile shows 52,000 or so clones, 80% to 85% of them singletons. The specimen comprised CD4+ or CD8+ T cells sorted from blood, sampled in a trial of the OX40 agonist ivuxolimab. The receptors shown here come from an adult with an advanced solid tumor such as melanoma, head and neck, liver or kidney cancer.

In its sample, this clone was seen a few times. This sequence joins TRBV11-1 and TRBJ2-7; TRBD2 aligns across 16 bases. Germline V gene lookup returns CDR1 SGHAT and CDR2 FQDESV (reference sequence). The CDR3 has 15 amino acids. V dropped 5 bases and J dropped 4; count of bases not matched to a gene: 2. The CDR3 protein is CASSEGLAGGYEQYF. As DNA, the CDR3 is TGTGCCAGCAGCGAGGGACTAGCGGGAGGGTACGAGCAGTACTTC.

The chain couples TRBV4-1 to TRBJ1-1, with TRBD1 matching over 7 bases. V was pared by 3 bases and J by 10 bases, with 11 bases of the junction left unmatched. Germline assignment: CDR1 MGHRA and CDR2 YSYEKL. CDR3 length equals 14 residues. CDR3 region: CASSQNPQGTGAFF. CDR3 in DNA: TGCGCCAGCAGCCAGAATCCACAGGGGACCGGAGCTTTCTTT.

V and J are TRBV2 and TRBJ2-3; D not resolved. Germline V gene data show CDR1 as SNHLY and CDR2 as FYNNEI. V shed 5 bases and J shed 5 bases, with 8 bases lying between them. The CDR3 is 12 residues long. This chain's CDR3 is CASSLLGDTQYF. The CDR3, as DNA: TGTGCCAGCAGTCTATTGGGAGATACGCAGTATTTT.

This clone is medium-sized within its sample. This chain links TRBV27 with TRBJ2-7, with D possibly matching TRBD2 (6 bases). The V and J ends lost 3 bases and 2 bases respectively, with 17 bases between them. Germline V gene sequence: CDR1 MNHEY, CDR2 SMNVEV (reference sequence). The CDR3 has 16 amino acids. The CDR3 DNA sequence: TGTGCCAGCAGTTTCTCTGGGGCGGGGCTACCCTACGAGCAGTACTTC. Encoded protein: CASSFSGAGLPYEQYF.

This clone occurred once. The chain recombines TRBV5-1 with TRBJ2-5; 16 positions agree with TRBD2. The length of the CDR3 is 17 residues. V gave up 6 bases and J gave up 1 base; unmatched junction bases: 6. CDR1 and CDR2 (germline): SGHRS, YFSETQ. The CDR3 nucleotides read TGCGCCAGCACCCTGGGGACTAGCGGGAGGGCCCAAGAGACCCAGTACTTC. Its protein product is CASTLGTSGRAQETQYF.

In nucleotides, the CDR3 is TGTGCCAGCCAACCAGGGACGCTTAGAAGCACAGATACGCAGTATTTT. Translation: CASQPGTLRSTDTQYF. The rearrangement uses TRBV18 and TRBJ2-3; tentatively, D is TRBD1 or TRBD2 (5 bases each). The CDR3 covers 16 residues. Germline V gene lookup returns CDR1 KGHSH and CDR2 LQKENI. V was pared by 8 bases and J by 0 bases, with 18 bases between.